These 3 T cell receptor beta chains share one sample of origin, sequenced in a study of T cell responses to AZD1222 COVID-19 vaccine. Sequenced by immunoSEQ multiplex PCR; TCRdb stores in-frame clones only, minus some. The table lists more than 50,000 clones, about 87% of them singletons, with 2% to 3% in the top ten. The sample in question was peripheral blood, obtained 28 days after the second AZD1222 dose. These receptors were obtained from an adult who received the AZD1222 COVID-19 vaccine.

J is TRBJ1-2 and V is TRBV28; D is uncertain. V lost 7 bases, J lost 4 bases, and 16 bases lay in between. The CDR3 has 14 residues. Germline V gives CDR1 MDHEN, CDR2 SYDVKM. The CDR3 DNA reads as TGTGCCAGCAAATACAGCCCCACTATCTATGGCTACACCTTC. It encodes CASKYSPTIYGYTF.

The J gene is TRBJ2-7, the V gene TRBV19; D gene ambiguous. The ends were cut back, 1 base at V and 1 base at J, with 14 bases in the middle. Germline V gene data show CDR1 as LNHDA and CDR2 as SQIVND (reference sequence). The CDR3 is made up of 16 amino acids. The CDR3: CASSIGNPPVSYEQYF. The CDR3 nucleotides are TGTGCCAGTAGTATAGGGAACCCTCCAGTATCCTACGAGCAGTACTTC.

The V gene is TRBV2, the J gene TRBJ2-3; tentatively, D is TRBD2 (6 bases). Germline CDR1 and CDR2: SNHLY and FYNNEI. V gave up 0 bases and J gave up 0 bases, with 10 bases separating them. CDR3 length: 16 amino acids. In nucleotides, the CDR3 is TGTGCCAGCAGTGAAGCACTAGCCTCTAGCACAGATACGCAGTATTTT. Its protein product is CASSEALASSTDTQYF.